Detailed here is one T cell receptor beta chain. The sample is drawn from a study of blood T cell repertoires in COVID-19. Across the study: Researchers got acute and convalescent COVID-19 samples from the United States, Italy and Spain. Sources were T cells, B-cell-depleted T cells, or PBMCs; the material itself was cDNA or gDNA.

Germline V gene data show CDR1 as GTSNPN and CDR2 as SVGIG (reference sequence). The CDR3 has 13 amino acids. Deletions cut 2 bases from V and 8 bases from J, with 13 bases between. Assay used: immunoSEQ multiplex PCR; TCRdb lists only in-frame clones, some missing. Found here are about 210,000 clones, about 91% of them singletons; the top ten hold around 1.2%. The source of this sequence is a man between 25 and 39 years old with acute or convalescent COVID-19. The chain has TRBV30 and TRBJ1-5; no clear D. The source material was peripheral blood. The CDR3 nucleotides read TGTGCCTGGAGTTACGGCCCCCAGGAGCCCCAGCATTTT. It translates to CAWSYGPQEPQHF.